These 5 T cell receptor beta chains came from one sample sequenced in a study of blood T cell repertoires in COVID-19. Clones were sequenced by immunoSEQ multiplex PCR, and TCRdb holds only the in-frame ones, with some missing. The repertoire consists of some 300,000 clones, with around nine tenths occurring once and the leading ten covering roughly 2.9%. Source material: PBMCs or T cells enriched from blood (not recorded which). These receptor sequences come from a woman between 45 and 60 years old who had been exposed to COVID-19.

This sequence joins TRBV28 and TRBJ1-6; D gene unclear. The CDR3 totals 12 residues. V was pared by 7 bases and J by 10 bases, with 11 bases between. Germline V gene lookup returns CDR1 MDHEN and CDR2 SYDVKM. Here the CDR3 DNA reads TGTGCCAGCACCATCCCCCCCTCACCCCTCCACTTT. This sequence encodes CASTIPPSPLHF.

The rearrangement joins TRBV7-8 to TRBJ2-5; D not certain. The CDR3 contains 14 residues. The V and J ends lost 2 bases and 4 bases respectively, with 11 bases between them. Germline CDR1 SGHVS, CDR2 FQNEAQ. This CDR3 is CASSLSRPGETQYF. The DNA of the CDR3 is TGTGCCAGCAGCTTATCCCGGCCGGGAGAGACCCAGTACTTC.

This rearrangement joins TRBV18 to TRBJ1-1; D possibly corresponds to TRBD1 (6 bases). The CDR3 has 13 amino acids. Trimming removed 0 bases from V and 7 bases from J, with 9 bases in between. CDR1 is KGHSH and CDR2 is LQKENI in the germline V gene. CDR3 sequence reads: CASSPPGGREAFF. The CDR3 coding sequence is TGTGCCAGCTCACCACCGGGGGGGCGTGAAGCTTTCTTT. Full variable domain (rest looked up from reference TRBV18 and TRBJ1-1): NAGVMQNPRHLVRRRGQEARLRCSPMKGHSHVYWYRQLPEEGLKFMVYLQKENIIDESGMPKERFSAEFPKEGPSILRIQQVVRGDSAAYFCASSPPGGREAFFGQGTRLTVV.

The chain uses TRBV4-1 and TRBJ1-6, with 7 positions matching TRBD1. The CDR3 is 18 amino acids. Per the germline V gene, CDR1 is MGHRA and CDR2 is YSYEKL. V shed 3 bases and J 0 bases; nucleotides not matched to a gene: 8. The CDR3 spells CASSQGPGQSSYNSPLHF. The CDR3, as DNA: TGCGCCAGCAGCCAGGGACCGGGACAGAGCTCCTATAATTCACCCCTCCACTTT.

The chain recombines TRBV27 with TRBJ2-2; 14 nucleotides line up with TRBD2. With V trimmed by 6 bases and J by 1 base, 13 bases remained unmatched. The germline V gene has CDR1 MNHEY and CDR2 SMNVEV (reference sequence). The CDR3 extends over 20 amino acids. CDR3 sequence: CASSILGRGLAGGNTGELFF. CDR3 sequence (DNA): TGTGCCAGCAGCATCCTGGGGAGAGGACTAGCGGGGGGGAACACCGGGGAGCTGTTTTTT.